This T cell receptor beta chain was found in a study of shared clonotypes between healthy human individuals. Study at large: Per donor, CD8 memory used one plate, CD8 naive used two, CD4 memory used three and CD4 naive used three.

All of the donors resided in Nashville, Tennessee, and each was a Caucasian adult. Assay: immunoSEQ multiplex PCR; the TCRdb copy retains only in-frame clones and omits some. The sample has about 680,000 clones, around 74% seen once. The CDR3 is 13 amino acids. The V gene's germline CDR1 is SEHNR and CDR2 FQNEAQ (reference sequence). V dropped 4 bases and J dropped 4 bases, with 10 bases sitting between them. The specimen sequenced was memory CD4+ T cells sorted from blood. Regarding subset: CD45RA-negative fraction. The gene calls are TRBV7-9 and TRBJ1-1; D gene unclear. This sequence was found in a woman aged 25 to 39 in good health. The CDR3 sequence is CASSSSTSTEAFF. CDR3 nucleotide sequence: TGTGCCAGCAGCTCCTCGACAAGCACTGAAGCTTTCTTT.